The 28 T cell receptor beta chains below were found in one sample sequenced in a study of blood T cell repertoires in COVID-19. Clones were sequenced by immunoSEQ multiplex PCR, and TCRdb holds only the in-frame ones, with some missing. The sample lists roughly 70,000 clones, about 88% occurring once. The specimen sequenced was peripheral blood. The receptors were sampled from a man in his 70s with active COVID-19.

There are many counts of this clone. The sample has other DNA sequences that encode this CDR3 too. V and J are TRBV5-1 and TRBJ1-2; 12 bases fit TRBD1. This CDR3 has 14 amino acids. CDR1 is SGHRS, CDR2 YFSETQ, per germline. J lost 8 bases, V lost 0 bases, and 2 bases had no gene match. CDR3 residues: CASSLAGTGGGYTF. The CDR3 DNA sequence: TGCGCCAGCAGCTTGGCCGGGACAGGGGGCGGCTACACCTTC.

V and J are TRBV7-8 and TRBJ2-7; 8 bases match TRBD2. Germline CDR1 and CDR2: SGHVS and FQNEAQ. The CDR3 sequence is 17 residues long. V lost 2 bases and J lost 2; bases outside the gene matches: 11. CDR3 region: CASSLPRGGASTYEQYF. Here the CDR3 DNA reads TGTGCCAGCAGCTTACCCCGGGGGGGGGCGTCTACCTACGAGCAGTACTTC.

This clone was detected once. The V and J genes are TRBV25-1 and TRBJ2-7; 9 bases align to TRBD1. V lost 1 base to trimming and J lost 0 bases; unmatched junction nucleotides: 4. This CDR3 region has 16 residues. Germline V gene data show CDR1 as MGHDK and CDR2 as SYGVNS. CDR3 bases: TGTGCCAGCAGTGAATTGGGGACAGGGAGCTCCTACGAGCAGTACTTC. Its protein is CASSELGTGSSYEQYF.

The chain has TRBV19 and TRBJ1-4, with TRBD1 matching 12 bases. Germline lookup yields CDR1 LNHDA and CDR2 SQIVND (reference sequence). Unmatched junction bases numbered 5, after V lost 3 bases and J lost 3 bases. The CDR3 is 17 amino acids. In DNA, the CDR3 is TGTGCCAGTAGTATTGGGACAGGGGGCTGGGCTAATGAAAAACTGTTTTTT. Protein product: CASSIGTGGWANEKLFF.

This clone showed up just a few times. This chain joins TRBV4-3 and TRBJ2-7; 9 bases are a match to TRBD1. Germline trimming cut 3 bases from V and 4 bases from J; bases unmatched to any gene: 7. Germline CDR1 is LGHNA and CDR2 is YSLEER. This CDR3 spans 15 amino acids. The CDR3 DNA reads as TGCGCCAGCAGCCAGGCCGGGACAGGGCCTTACGAGCAGTACTTC. Encoded protein: CASSQAGTGPYEQYF.

The chain employs TRBV19 and TRBJ2-3; a possible D gene is TRBD1 (5 bases). The CDR3 has 14 residues. Germline CDR1 LNHDA, CDR2 SQIVND (reference sequence). Trimming cost V 6 bases and J 2 bases, with 12 bases left between them. CDR3 loop: CASRGLPPTDTQYF. Written as DNA, the CDR3 is TGTGCCAGTAGGGGGCTACCCCCCACAGATACGCAGTATTTT.

J is TRBJ2-1 and V is TRBV29-1; D might be TRBD2 (6 bases). V lost 6 bases and J 1 base, leaving 10 bases between the germline ends. Germline V gene lookup returns CDR1 SQVTM and CDR2 ANQGSEA. This CDR3 is built from 13 residues. The CDR3 sequence: CSVARGSYNEQFF. The CDR3 DNA sequence: TGCAGCGTCGCCCGGGGGTCCTACAATGAGCAGTTCTTC.

The chain joins TRBV5-4 to TRBJ2-2; D gene ambiguous. Trimming pared 0 bases from V and 0 bases from J, leaving 6 bases between. The V gene's germline CDR1 is SGHNT and CDR2 YYREEE (reference sequence). The CDR3 length is 15 residues. The CDR3 loop is CASSLGPSNTGELFF. As DNA, the CDR3 is TGTGCCAGCAGCTTGGGGCCCTCGAACACCGGGGAGCTGTTTTTT.

The J gene is TRBJ1-2, the V gene TRBV24-1, with D possibly matching TRBD1 (6 bases). The CDR3 extends over 13 amino acids. In germline, CDR1 is KGHDR, CDR2 SFDVKD. The ends were cut back, 7 bases at V and 7 bases at J, with 15 bases in the middle. As DNA, the CDR3 is TGTGCCACCAGGGGCGGGGGGGCTGGTGGCTACACCTTC. Its protein is CATRGGGAGGYTF.

This rearrangement joins TRBV19 to TRBJ2-7, with D maybe TRBD1 (5 bases). Germline CDR1 LNHDA, CDR2 SQIVND (reference sequence). The CDR3 has 14 amino acids. V gave up 7 bases and J gave up 5 bases, with 18 bases separating them. CDR3 residues: CASTPPGHVDEQYF. CDR3 DNA: TGTGCCAGTACTCCCCCAGGGCACGTGGACGAGCAGTACTTC.

The genes are TRBV12-3 or TRBV12-4 and TRBJ2-5; D is unresolved. This CDR3 region has 13 residues. Trimming stripped 3 bases from V and 5 bases from J, with 10 bases between. This chain's CDR3 is CASSFDRVETQYF. CDR3 DNA sequence: TGTGCCAGCAGTTTTGATCGAGTCGAGACCCAGTACTTC.

This clone was recorded only once. The rearrangement links TRBV19 to TRBJ2-7, with TRBD2 matching over 7 bases. Germline values: CDR1 LNHDA, CDR2 SQIVND (reference sequence). V was clipped by 2 bases and J by 4 bases; unmatched bases: 8. The CDR3 is 15 residues long. The CDR3: CASSISAGAGYEQYF. CDR3 DNA: TGTGCCAGTAGTATAAGCGCGGGAGCGGGGTACGAGCAGTACTTC.

This clone appeared a few times. This chain links TRBV20-1 with TRBJ2-7, with 8 bases that match TRBD2. The CDR3 covers 12 residues. The V segment lost 3 bases and the J segment 3 bases; nucleotides outside the gene matches: 1. The germline CDR1 and CDR2 sequences are DFQATT and SNEGSKA (reference sequence). For the CDR3, the DNA is TGCAGTGCTAGTGGGACTAGCTACGAGCAGTACTTC. This gives the protein CSASGTSYEQYF.

Only a few counts were recorded for this clone. This chain uses TRBV5-4 with TRBJ2-7, with 8 positions matching TRBD2. The V gene's germline CDR1 is SGHNT and CDR2 YYREEE (reference sequence). The J segment lost 2 bases and the V segment lost 4 bases, leaving 8 bases of the junction unmatched. The CDR3 loop spans 15 amino acids. CDR3 residues: CASSGGAGVAYEQYF. DNA for the CDR3: TGTGCCAGCAGCGGGGGAGCGGGAGTGGCCTACGAGCAGTACTTC.

This chain links TRBV7-2 with TRBJ2-4; no firm D call. Trimming left V 2 bases short and J 0 bases short, with 5 bases between. The CDR3 extends over 14 amino acids. Germline V CDR1 and CDR2: SGHTA, FQGNSA. CDR3 nucleotide sequence: TGTGCCAGCAGCTTACAGGAAGCCAAAAACATTCAGTACTTC. Its translation is CASSLQEAKNIQYF.

The V call is TRBV19, the J call TRBJ1-1, with D tentatively TRBD1 (6 bases). This CDR3 comprises 13 residues. Germline V lookup: CDR1 LNHDA, CDR2 SQIVND (reference sequence). Trimming took off 7 bases at V and 1 base at J, with 10 bases between the two ends. The CDR3 DNA sequence: TGTGCCAGTAACCCGACAGGGAACACTGAAGCTTTCTTT. The encoded protein is CASNPTGNTEAFF.

This chain joins TRBV11-3 and TRBJ2-5, with a tentative D call TRBD2 (7 bases). The CDR3 runs 17 residues. Germline values: CDR1 SGHNT, CDR2 YENEEA. Trimming pared 0 bases from V and 2 bases from J, leaving 16 bases between. CDR3 in amino acids: CASSLDGGGGGQETQYF. The CDR3, as DNA: TGTGCCAGCAGCTTAGATGGGGGAGGGGGGGGGCAAGAGACCCAGTACTTC.

The V gene is TRBV11-2, the J gene TRBJ2-3; D is possibly TRBD2 (6 bases). Germline-derived CDR1 and CDR2 are SGHAT and FQNNGV. V dropped 4 bases and J dropped 5 bases, with 13 bases sitting between them. The CDR3 length is 14 residues. The CDR3 coding sequence is TGTGCCAGCAGCTCCGGGACTGTTAGAGATACGCAGTATTTT. This gives the protein CASSSGTVRDTQYF.

This chain connects TRBV6-5 to TRBJ1-2; the D gene is possibly TRBD1 (5 bases). This CDR3 is built from 13 residues. The V and J ends lost 6 bases and 2 bases respectively, with 10 bases between them. Germline V gives CDR1 MNHEY, CDR2 SVGAGI. The CDR3 here is CASRGGENYGYTF. The DNA of the CDR3 is TGTGCCAGCAGGGGGGGGGAAAACTATGGCTACACCTTC.

The chain recombines TRBV11-2 with TRBJ2-1, with D maybe TRBD1 (5 bases). The CDR3 consists of 15 residues. Trimming removed 0 bases at V and 9 bases at J, with 15 bases between. Germline V gene data show CDR1 as SGHAT and CDR2 as FQNNGV. The CDR3 here is CASSLDPRVRGEQFF. For the CDR3, the DNA is TGTGCCAGCAGCTTAGACCCCAGGGTACGCGGTGAGCAGTTCTTC. The complete variable domain, with remaining parts taken from reference TRBV11-2 and TRBJ2-1, reads EAGVAQSPRYKIIEKRQSVAFWCNPISGHATLYWYQQILGQGPKLLIQFQNNGVVDDSQLPKDRFSAERLKGVDSTLKIQPAKLEDSAVYLCASSLDPRVRGEQFFGPGTRLTVL.

The V and J genes are TRBV24-1 and TRBJ1-2, with unresolved D. Deletions cut 2 bases from V and 8 bases from J, with 8 bases between. The germline V gene encodes CDR1 KGHDR and CDR2 SFDVKD. CDR3 length: 12 residues. The CDR3 DNA reads TGTGCCACCAGTGATTCACCGGGGGGCTACACCTTC. Translated: CATSDSPGGYTF.

The chain joins TRBV11-2 to TRBJ1-1; the match to TRBD1 covers 9 bases. This CDR3 has 14 amino acids. Trimming cost V 5 bases and J 4 bases; bases outside gene matches: 5. From germline, CDR1 is SGHAT and CDR2 FQNNGV. As DNA, the CDR3 is TGTGCCAGCAGCCCCGGGACAGGGTTCACTGAAGCTTTCTTT. Translation gives CASSPGTGFTEAFF.

The table lists this clone with a count of one. This rearrangement joins TRBV4-3 to TRBJ2-5; D perhaps matches TRBD1 (6 bases). The V gene's germline CDR1 is LGHNA and CDR2 YSLEER. Trimming took 4 bases from V and 7 from J, leaving 19 bases between them. The CDR3 is made up of 15 amino acids. Here the CDR3 reads CASSPGPGEIRTQYF. In DNA form, the CDR3 reads TGCGCCAGCAGCCCGGGGCCAGGGGAAATTCGGACCCAGTACTTC.

V gene TRBV6-2 or TRBV6-3 combines with J gene TRBJ2-7; possibly TRBD1 for D (6 bases). The CDR3 covers 15 residues. Trimming took 6 bases from V and 0 from J, leaving 15 bases between them. Per germline, CDR1 MNHEY and CDR2 SVGEGT. As DNA, the CDR3 is TGTGCCAGCAGCCCCCTCAGGGGAAGCTCCTACGAGCAGTACTTC. As protein: CASSPLRGSSYEQYF.

The chain links TRBV30 to TRBJ2-7; tentatively, D is TRBD2 (6 bases). This CDR3 region has 13 residues. Germline-derived CDR1 and CDR2 are GTSNPN and SVGIG (reference sequence). The V gene lost 5 bases and the J gene lost 2 bases, with 13 bases spanning the gap. The chain's CDR3 is CAWPQGLPYEQYF. In DNA, the CDR3 is TGTGCCTGGCCCCAGGGACTCCCCTACGAGCAGTACTTC.

The rearrangement links TRBV24-1 to TRBJ2-7, with 10 bases identical to TRBD1. CDR3 length: 14 amino acids. Per the germline V gene, CDR1 is KGHDR and CDR2 is SFDVKD. The V segment lost 4 bases and the J segment 6 bases; nucleotides outside the gene matches: 5. The CDR3 DNA reads TGTGCCACCAGTGACCCCGGGACAGGGGCCGAGCAGTACTTC. Translating it yields CATSDPGTGAEQYF.

V and J are TRBV5-1 and TRBJ1-2; a weak D match, TRBD1 (5 bases). The germline V gene encodes CDR1 SGHRS and CDR2 YFSETQ. V was pared by 0 bases and J by 2 bases, with 8 bases between. The CDR3 is 14 amino acids. The DNA for the CDR3 is TGCGCCAGCAGCTTGGCTGGGGGGAACTATGGCTACACCTTC. This gives the protein CASSLAGGNYGYTF.

V gene TRBV14 combines with J gene TRBJ2-5; D remains unclear. V lost 0 bases and J 7 bases, leaving 12 bases between the germline ends. The germline gives CDR1 SGHDN, CDR2 FVKESK. This CDR3 region has 14 residues. The CDR3 here is CASSQDGLRMTQYF. The CDR3 bases are TGTGCCAGCAGCCAAGATGGGCTACGTATGACCCAGTACTTC. The full variable domain, with the rest looked up from reference TRBV14 and TRBJ2-5, is EAGVTQFPSHSVIEKGQTVTLRCDPISGHDNLYWYRRVMGKEIKFLLHFVKESKQDESGMPNNRFLAERTGGTYSTLKVQPAELEDSGVYFCASSQDGLRMTQYFGPGTRLLVL.